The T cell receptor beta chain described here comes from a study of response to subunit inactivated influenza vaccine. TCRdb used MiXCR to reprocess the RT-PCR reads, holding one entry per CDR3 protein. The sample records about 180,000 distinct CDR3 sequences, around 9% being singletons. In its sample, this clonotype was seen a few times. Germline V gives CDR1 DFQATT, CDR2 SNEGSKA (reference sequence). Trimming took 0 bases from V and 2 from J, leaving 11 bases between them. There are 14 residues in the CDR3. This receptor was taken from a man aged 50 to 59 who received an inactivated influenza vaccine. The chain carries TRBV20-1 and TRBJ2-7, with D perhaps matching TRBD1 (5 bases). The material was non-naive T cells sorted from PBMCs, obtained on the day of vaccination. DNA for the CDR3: TGCAGTGCTAGAGATGCAGGGCCCACCTACGAGCAGTACTTC. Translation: CSARDAGPTYEQYF.